This TCR beta chain was identified in a study of shared clonotypes between healthy human individuals. Study-wide points: Enrolling few donors narrowed the genetic and exposure-history diversity that was represented. Clonotypes that were shared across a handful of donors made up around 4.6% of naive CD4 clonotypes.

There were no recent acute infections or vaccinations among the donors, who were healthy HIV-negative adults. Profiling relied on immunoSEQ multiplex PCR, and the TCRdb table lists in-frame clones only, not all of them. The sample lists 1,500,000 or so clones, just under 99% occurring once. Trimming removed 6 bases from V and 0 bases from J, with 12 bases in between. The CDR3 is 15 amino acids. CDR1 is SEHNR, CDR2 FQNEAQ, per germline (reference sequence). A remark on this clone: The antigen is undetermined.

Material: naive CD4+ T cells sorted from blood. Subset here: CD45RA+ positively selected. The chain uses TRBV7-9 and TRBJ2-1; TRBD2 is a possible D gene (6 bases). The clonotype was recovered from a man younger than 40 in good health. For the CDR3, the DNA is TGTGCCAGCAGAGGGGCGGGATTCTCCTACAATGAGCAGTTCTTC. Translation: CASRGAGFSYNEQFF.